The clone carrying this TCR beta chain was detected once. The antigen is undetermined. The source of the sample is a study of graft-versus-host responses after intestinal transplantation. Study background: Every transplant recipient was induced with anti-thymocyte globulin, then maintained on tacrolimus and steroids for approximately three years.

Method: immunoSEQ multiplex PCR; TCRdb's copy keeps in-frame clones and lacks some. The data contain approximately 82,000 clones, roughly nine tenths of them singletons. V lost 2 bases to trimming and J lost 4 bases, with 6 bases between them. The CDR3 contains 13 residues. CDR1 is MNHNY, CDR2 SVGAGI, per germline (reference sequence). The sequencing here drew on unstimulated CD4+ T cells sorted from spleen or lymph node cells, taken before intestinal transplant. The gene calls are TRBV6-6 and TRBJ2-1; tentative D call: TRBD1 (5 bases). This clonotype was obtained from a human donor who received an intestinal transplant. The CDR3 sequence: CASSYTGYNEQFF. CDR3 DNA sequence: TGTGCCAGCAGTTACACAGGTTACAATGAGCAGTTCTTC.